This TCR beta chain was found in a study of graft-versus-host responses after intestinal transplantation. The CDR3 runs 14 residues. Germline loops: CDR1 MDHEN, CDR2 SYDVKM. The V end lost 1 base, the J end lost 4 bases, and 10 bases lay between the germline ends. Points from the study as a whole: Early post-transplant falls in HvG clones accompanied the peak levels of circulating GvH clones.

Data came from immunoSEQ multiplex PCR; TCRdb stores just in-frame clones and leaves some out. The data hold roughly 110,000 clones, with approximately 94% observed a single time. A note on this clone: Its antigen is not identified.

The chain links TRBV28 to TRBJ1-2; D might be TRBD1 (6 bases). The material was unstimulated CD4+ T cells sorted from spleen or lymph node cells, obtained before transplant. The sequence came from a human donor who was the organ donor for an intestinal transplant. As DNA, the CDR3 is TGTGCCAGCAGTTTATCAGGGGAGGGCTATGGCTACACCTTC. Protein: CASSLSGEGYGYTF.